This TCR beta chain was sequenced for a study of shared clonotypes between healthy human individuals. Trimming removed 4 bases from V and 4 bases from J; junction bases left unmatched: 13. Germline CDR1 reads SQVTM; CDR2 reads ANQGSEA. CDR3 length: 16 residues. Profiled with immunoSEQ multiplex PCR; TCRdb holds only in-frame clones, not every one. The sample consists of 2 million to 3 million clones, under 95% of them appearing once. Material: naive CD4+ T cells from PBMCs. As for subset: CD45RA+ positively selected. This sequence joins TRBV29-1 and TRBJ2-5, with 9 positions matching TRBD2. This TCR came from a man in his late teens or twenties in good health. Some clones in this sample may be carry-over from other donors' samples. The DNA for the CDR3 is TGCAGCGTTGGGACTAGCGTGCTTAGCTGGACAGAGACCCAGTACTTC. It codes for CSVGTSVLSWTETQYF.